These 8 T cell receptor beta chains were sequenced from one sample in a study of T cell repertoires in cytomegalovirus infection. One entry per CDR3 protein results from TCRdb running MiXCR on the reads. Of 250,000 or so distinct CDR3 sequences in the sample, roughly an eighth are singletons; the top ten hold 1.5% to 2%. Sequencing was carried out using PBMCs. The source is a human donor in good health (CMV status not recorded). Some clones in this sample may be carry-over from other donors' samples.

This clonotype was observed many times. V usage is TRBV14 and J usage is TRBJ2-3; weak D call: TRBD1 (5 bases). Trimming removed 4 bases from V and 0 bases from J, with 8 bases in between. This CDR3 is built from 14 residues. Germline V CDR1 and CDR2: SGHDN, FVKESK. CDR3 coding DNA: TGTGCCAGCAGCCGGGGCCTGAGCACAGATACGCAGTATTTT. Translation: CASSRGLSTDTQYF. Full variable domain (remainder filled in from reference TRBV14 and TRBJ2-3): EAGVTQFPSHSVIEKGQTVTLRCDPISGHDNLYWYRRVMGKEIKFLLHFVKESKQDESGMPNNRFLAERTGGTYSTLKVQPAELEDSGVYFCASSRGLSTDTQYFGPGTRLTVL.

This clonotype was seen repeatedly, ten times or more. The gene calls are TRBV5-1 and TRBJ2-3; D is unclear. This CDR3 is built from 15 residues. The germline V gene has CDR1 SGHRS and CDR2 YFSETQ. Trimming removed 0 bases from V and 5 bases from J, with 13 bases in between. CDR3 amino acids: CASSLAGSSGDTQYF. DNA for the CDR3: TGCGCCAGCAGCTTGGCCGGAAGCAGTGGAGATACGCAGTATTTT.

The rearrangement joins TRBV7-9 to TRBJ2-1, with TRBD2 matching over 11 bases. Germline V CDR1 and CDR2: SEHNR, FQNEAQ (reference sequence). This CDR3 has 16 amino acids. Trimming took 4 bases from V and 4 from J; bases not matched to a gene: 6. As DNA, the CDR3 is TGTGCCAGCAGCTCCCCCGGGACTAGCGGTTACAATGAGCAGTTCTTC. Protein: CASSSPGTSGYNEQFF.

The V gene is TRBV6-5, the J gene TRBJ1-3; D uncertain. The V end was cut by 0 bases, the J end by 4 bases, with 4 bases between. CDR3 length: 13 residues. The germline V gene encodes CDR1 MNHEY and CDR2 SVGAGI. The CDR3 bases are TGTGCCAGCAGTTACTCGACGGGAAACACCATATATTTT. As protein: CASSYSTGNTIYF.

The table lists this clonotype with a few counts. The chain links TRBV14 to TRBJ2-3; D possibly corresponds to TRBD2 (6 bases). The CDR3 loop spans 18 amino acids. Germline V gene lookup returns CDR1 SGHDN and CDR2 FVKESK. Between the trimmed V and J ends, which lost 0 bases and 2 bases, there was a span of 18 bases. The CDR3 region is CASSQEIGRREITDTQYF. The DNA of the CDR3 is TGTGCCAGCAGCCAAGAAATCGGTCGGCGGGAAATCACAGATACGCAGTATTTT.

This clonotype was observed many times. The CDR3 spells CASSLRGGPSYEQYF. The CDR3 region has the DNA TGTGCCAGCAGCTTACGCGGGGGACCCTCCTACGAGCAGTACTTC. This chain uses TRBV7-3 with TRBJ2-7, with 7 bases lining up with TRBD2. CDR3 length: 15 amino acids. The V gene's germline CDR1 is SGHTA and CDR2 FQGTGA. The junction had 4 bases not matched to a gene; V was cut back by 2 bases and J by 0 bases.

This clonotype has a count of ten or more. The genes are TRBV7-2 and TRBJ2-7; 8 bases line up with TRBD1. In germline, CDR1 is SGHTA, CDR2 FQGNSA. Losses at the gene ends were 0 bases for V and 1 base for J; bases not matched to a gene: 5. This CDR3 has 16 residues. The CDR3 coding sequence is TGTGCCAGCAGCTTAGCGAGCCAGGGGGCGTCCTACGAGCAGTACTTC. This translates into CASSLASQGASYEQYF.

This clonotype was seen repeatedly, ten times or more. V usage is TRBV19 and J usage is TRBJ2-2; no reliable D call. The CDR3 runs 13 residues. Trimming took 4 bases from V and 2 from J, leaving 5 bases between them. Germline V gene data show CDR1 as LNHDA and CDR2 as SQIVND (reference sequence). CDR3 protein: CASSTGNTGELFF. For the CDR3, the DNA is TGTGCCAGTAGTACCGGAAACACCGGGGAGCTGTTTTTT.